This T cell receptor (beta chain) was documented in a study of beta chain features in type 1 diabetes listed by TCRdb under 2018. Regarding the study in general: Mean age, gender distribution, total cell number and subset yield were not different between patients and healthy donors. A total of 107,917,701 sorted cells were examined across all samples, and the number of cells per subset was strongly correlated with RNA yield. In the study, recently diagnosed type 1 diabetes patients and matched healthy donors were compared on the TCRB repertoires of their sorted circulating CD4+ T cell subsets. Naive and central memory subsets were obtained from all 28 donors, but regulatory and stem cell-like memory subsets were isolated from only 8 patients and roughly eight healthy donors. Broad study findings and their caveats: The naive, central memory and regulatory TCRB repertoires appeared to resemble one another more closely among patients than among healthy donors. PCR might favor shorter templates, but patient and control samples were amplified and corrected together, so any skew would affect both groups equally. Because cDNA rather than genomic DNA was sequenced, highly expressing activated cells could have been over-represented, although no difference in activation and CD3 levels was found between groups. In all four CD4+ subsets, TCRB CDR3 length was moderately but significantly shorter in type 1 diabetes patients. Because the HLA sub-analyses included only small numbers of individuals, any influence of HLA type on TCRB rearrangement was left unresolved. Patients with type 1 diabetes made fewer insertions and deleted more nucleotides at VDJ recombination sites, implying thymic rearrangement abnormalities.

The germline V gene (reference sequence) specifies MNHEY as CDR1 and SMNVEV as CDR2. Taken from cysteine to phenylalanine, the CDR3 has 16 residues. Here the CDR3 DNA is all that survives: 48 bases in frame from base 1. V is reduced by 2 bases and J by 5 bases, leaving a spacing of 18 bases between them. All of the isolated RNA was reverse transcribed with the High Capacity cDNA Reverse Transcription Kit, so expressed TCRB transcripts were sequenced. Naive, central memory and regulatory T cell samples underwent deep immunoSEQ sequencing, averaging roughly 3.3 million total reads per sample. After sorted cells were lysed in RLT buffer, RNA was extracted with DNase-treated RNeasy Micro or Mini kits, with the choice depending on cell number. Each cell subset was processed on its own to prevent cross-contamination, while patient and healthy donor samples were processed together. The immunoSEQ multiplex PCR was used to amplify TCRB sequences from cDNA, yielding 87-bp fragments that span the CDR3 region. The amplicons were sequenced using the Illumina HiSeq platform. The authors' pipeline ran thus. Synthetic template baselines were used to correct PCR bias computationally, reads within Hamming distance 2 were collapsed, and singletons that could not be merged were discarded. Reads were aligned to IMGT to assign V, D and J genes, CDR3 length, and insertions or deletions at six rearrangement sites. Within each subset, clonotype counts were normalized to the number of sorted cells before true diversity and Gini coefficients were calculated with the tcR R package. The overlap coefficient, calculated on TCRB nucleotide sequences, was used to quantify repertoire sharing. The immuneACCESS repertoire file appears here via TCRdb, limited to in-frame rearrangements. These files lack a portion of the clones; in checked studies, under half of the deficit traces to unresolved V genes, and the cause of the others is not known. V, J and clone size derive from that table, while D and trimming were established from the DNA sequence. The sample has approximately 150,000 clones on record, 10% to 15% of them singletons. The ten most abundant clones make up about 1.3% of the sample.

In the case of this clone: Its antigen target is currently unknown. No qualities accompany the bases; no much larger clone lies one base away.

Each donor gave one peripheral blood draw, approximately 0.11 L on average, collected into heparinised tubes. Naive, central memory, regulatory and stem cell-like memory CD4+ T cells were sorted on a BD FACSAria II using a panel including CD45RO, CCR7, CD25, CD127, CD95 and CD27. All sorted populations exceeded 98% purity. PBMCs were isolated right away by Lymphoprep density gradient centrifugation and were stained directly, without culture. To minimize batch effects, samples were stained and sorted in pairs, one healthy donor with one patient per experiment. The sample comprised central memory CD4+ T cells from blood. This TCR derives from a man between 18 and 29 years old with type 1 diabetes. The chain is encoded by TRBV27 joined to TRBJ2-5; the D match is possibly TRBD1 or TRBD2, with 7 bases aligned in each. The DNA is TGTGCCAGCAGTTTAATTAGGGGAGGGGGCGGGGAGACCCAGTACTTC. Its protein is CASSLIRGGGGETQYF.